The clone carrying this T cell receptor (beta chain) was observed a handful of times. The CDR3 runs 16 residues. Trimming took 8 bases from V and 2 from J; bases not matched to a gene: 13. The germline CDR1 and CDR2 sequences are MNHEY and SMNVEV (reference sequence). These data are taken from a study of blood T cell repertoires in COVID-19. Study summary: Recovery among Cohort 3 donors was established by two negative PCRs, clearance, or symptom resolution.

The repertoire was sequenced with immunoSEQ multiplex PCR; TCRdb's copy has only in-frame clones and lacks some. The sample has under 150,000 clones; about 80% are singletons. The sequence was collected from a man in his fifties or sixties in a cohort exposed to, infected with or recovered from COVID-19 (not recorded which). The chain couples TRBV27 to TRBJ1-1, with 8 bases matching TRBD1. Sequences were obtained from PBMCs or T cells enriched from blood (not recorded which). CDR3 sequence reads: CASRSDRGSFNTEAFF. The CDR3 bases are TGTGCCAGCCGATCAGACAGGGGCTCCTTCAACACTGAAGCTTTCTTT.